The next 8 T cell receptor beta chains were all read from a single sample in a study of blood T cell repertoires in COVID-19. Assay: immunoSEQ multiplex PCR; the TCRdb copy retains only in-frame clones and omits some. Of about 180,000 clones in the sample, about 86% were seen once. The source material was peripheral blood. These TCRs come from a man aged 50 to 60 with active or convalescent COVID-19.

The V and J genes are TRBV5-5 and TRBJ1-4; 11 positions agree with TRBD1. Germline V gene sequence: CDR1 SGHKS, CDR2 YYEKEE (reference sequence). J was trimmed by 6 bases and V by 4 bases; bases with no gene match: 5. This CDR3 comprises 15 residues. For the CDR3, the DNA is TGTGCCAGCAGCATTCGGACAGGGGGCGATGAAAAACTGTTTTTT. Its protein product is CASSIRTGGDEKLFF. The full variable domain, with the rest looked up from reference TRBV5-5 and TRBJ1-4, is DAGVTQSPTHLIKTRGQQVTLRCSPISGHKSVSWYQQVLGQGPQFIFQYYEKEERGRGNFPDRFSARQFPNYSSELNVNALLLGDSALYLCASSIRTGGDEKLFFGSGTQLSVL.

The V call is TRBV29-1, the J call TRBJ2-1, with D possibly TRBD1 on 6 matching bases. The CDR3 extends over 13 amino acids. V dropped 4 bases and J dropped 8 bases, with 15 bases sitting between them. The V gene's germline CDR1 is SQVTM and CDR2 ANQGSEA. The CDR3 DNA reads TGCAGCGTTGCTGTGCTACAGGGCGATGAGCAGTTCTTC. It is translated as CSVAVLQGDEQFF.

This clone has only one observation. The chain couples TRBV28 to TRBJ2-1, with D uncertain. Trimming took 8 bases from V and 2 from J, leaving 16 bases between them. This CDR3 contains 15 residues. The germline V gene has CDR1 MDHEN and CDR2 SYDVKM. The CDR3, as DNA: TGTGCCAGCTTGCCACCGGGTGCAACCTACAATGAGCAGTTCTTC. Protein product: CASLPPGATYNEQFF. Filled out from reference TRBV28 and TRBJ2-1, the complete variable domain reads DVKVTQSSRYLVKRTGEKVFLECVQDMDHENMFWYRQDPGLGLRLIYFSYDVKMKEKGDIPEGYSVSREKKERFSLILESASTNQTSMYLCASLPPGATYNEQFFGPGTRLTVL.

This CDR3 reads CASSGTSGSSRNTQYF. In DNA form, the CDR3 reads TGTGCCAGCAGCGGGACTAGCGGGTCTTCGAGGAATACGCAGTATTTT. The chain joins TRBV7-6 to TRBJ2-3; TRBD2 agrees at 12 bases. V lost 5 bases to trimming and J lost 7 bases; unmatched junction nucleotides: 10. This CDR3 is 16 amino acids long. The germline gives CDR1 SGHVS, CDR2 FNYEAQ.

CDR3 amino acids: CASSLDVLAYEQYF. For the CDR3, the DNA is TGTGCCAGCAGCTTAGACGTACTAGCCTACGAGCAGTACTTC. The gene calls are TRBV11-3 and TRBJ2-7; perhaps TRBD2 as D (5 bases). The CDR3 is 14 residues long. CDR1 SGHNT and CDR2 YENEEA come from the germline V gene. V was trimmed by 0 bases and J by 2 bases, leaving 8 bases between them.

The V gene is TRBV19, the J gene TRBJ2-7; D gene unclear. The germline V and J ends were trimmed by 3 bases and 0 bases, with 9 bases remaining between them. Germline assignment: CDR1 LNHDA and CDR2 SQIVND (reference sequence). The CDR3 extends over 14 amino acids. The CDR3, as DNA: TGTGCCAGTAGTATGCAGAAAAACTCCTACGAGCAGTACTTC. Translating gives CASSMQKNSYEQYF.

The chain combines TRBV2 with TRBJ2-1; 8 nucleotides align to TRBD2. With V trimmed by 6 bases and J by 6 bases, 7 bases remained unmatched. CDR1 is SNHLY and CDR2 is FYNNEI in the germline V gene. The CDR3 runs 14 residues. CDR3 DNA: TGTGCCAGCAGGGCCACCGGGACTAGCAATGAGCAGTTCTTC. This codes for CASRATGTSNEQFF.

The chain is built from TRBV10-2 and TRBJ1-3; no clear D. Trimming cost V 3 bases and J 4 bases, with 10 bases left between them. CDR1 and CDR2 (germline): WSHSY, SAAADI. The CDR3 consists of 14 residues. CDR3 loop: CASSDSVEGNTIYF. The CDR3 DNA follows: TGCGCCAGCAGTGATTCAGTGGAGGGAAACACCATATATTTT.